A selection of T cell receptor beta chains follows, all from one sample in a study of identical twins. TCRdb processed the 5' RACE reads anew with MiXCR; each CDR3 protein has one entry. The table includes 1.5 million or so distinct CDR3 sequences, 32% detected once. The sequencing input was cord blood. These receptors all stem from a newborn girl in good health. The CDR3 runs from the conserved cysteine through the conserved F or W. The D gene is left open where the match is weak. Not all rows give a size; the values are once, few, many and, for expanded clones, a class.

>NA|TRBV28|TRBJ1-2|NA
CASVRREDYGYTF
TGTGCCAGCGTTCGCAGGGAGGACTATGGCTACACCTTC
>NA|TRBV5-1|TRBJ1-1|few
CASSLGSLLEAFF
TGCGCCAGCAGCTTAGGCAGTCTCCTTGAAGCTTTCTTT
>TRBD1|TRBV5-1|TRBJ2-7|NA
CASSTGQGGEQYF
TGCGCCAGCAGCACGGGACAGGGAGGCGAGCAGTACTTC
>NA|TRBV10-3|TRBJ2-5|NA
CAIRGPGLEETQYF
TGTGCCATCAGAGGACCGGGACTCGAAGAGACCCAGTACTTC
>NA|TRBV25-1|TRBJ2-1|many
CASSEYMGNEQFF
TGTGCCAGCAGTGAATATATGGGGAATGAGCAGTTCTTC
>TRBD2|TRBV6-1|TRBJ2-1|NA
CASRASGRGEQFF
TGTGCCAGCAGGGCTAGCGGGAGAGGTGAGCAGTTCTTC
>NA|TRBV10-3|TRBJ2-7|many
CAISESNEQYF
TGTGCCATCAGTGAGTCAAACGAGCAGTACTTC
>NA|TRBV21-1|TRBJ1-5|NA
CASSNSGTGAQEEPQHF
TGTGCCAGCAGCAATTCCGGGACAGGGGCCCAGGAGGAGCCCCAGCATTTT
>TRBD2|TRBV12-5|TRBJ2-3|NA
CASGFVPPLAGPQLHTDTQYF
TGTGCTAGTGGTTTTGTGCCCCCACTAGCGGGGCCGCAACTCCACACAGATACGCAGTATTTT
>TRBD2|TRBV12-3/TRBV12-4|TRBJ2-3|many
CASSAFGTSGTDTQYF
TGTGCCAGCAGTGCCTTCGGGACTAGCGGCACAGATACGCAGTATTTT
>NA|TRBV5-6|TRBJ1-1|few
CASSFRRSNTEAFF
TGTGCCAGCAGCTTCAGGCGGTCGAACACTGAAGCTTTCTTT
>TRBD1|TRBV7-2|TRBJ1-6|few
CASSFFRPGQDNSPLHF
TGTGCCAGCAGCTTCTTTAGGCCGGGACAGGATAATTCACCCCTCCACTTT
>TRBD1|TRBV28|TRBJ2-1|NA
CASSSPRSGGSGEQFF
TGTGCCAGCAGTTCTCCGCGCTCAGGGGGATCCGGTGAGCAGTTCTTC
>NA|TRBV20-1|TRBJ2-7|many
CSAAPTYEQYF
TGCAGTGCTGCCCCGACCTACGAGCAGTACTTC
>NA|TRBV29-1|TRBJ1-5|few
CSVPTRGPNQPQHF
TGCAGCGTTCCAACCAGGGGTCCCAATCAGCCCCAGCATTTT
>NA|TRBV6-5|TRBJ1-2|few
CASSYSSPGIYGYTF
TGTGCCAGCAGTTACTCGAGCCCGGGGATCTATGGCTACACCTTC
>NA|TRBV20-1|TRBJ2-4|NA
CSASGTLAKNIQYF
TGCAGTGCCTCCGGGACACTAGCCAAAAACATTCAGTACTTC
>NA|TRBV20-1|TRBJ1-5|few
CSAGGQRDQPQHF
TGCAGTGCTGGAGGACAGAGGGATCAGCCCCAGCATTTT
>TRBD1|TRBV20-1|TRBJ2-5|NA
CSARPPGQGVHGQYF
TGCAGTGCTAGGCCCCCGGGACAGGGTGTCCACGGGCAGTACTTC
>NA|TRBV5-1|TRBJ2-7|NA
CASRYRAVSSYEQYF
TGCGCCAGCAGATATAGAGCGGTAAGCTCCTACGAGCAGTACTTC
>NA|TRBV20-1|TRBJ1-2|few
CSARAKVYGYTF
TGCAGTGCTAGAGCTAAGGTATATGGCTACACCTTC
>TRBD2|TRBV3-1|TRBJ2-7|NA
CASSQGGSADEQYF
TGTGCCAGCAGCCAAGGCGGGAGTGCCGACGAGCAGTACTTC
>TRBD1|TRBV2|TRBJ2-2|few
CASGTGGTGELFF
TGTGCCAGCGGGACAGGGGGCACCGGGGAGCTGTTTTTT
>NA|TRBV10-3|TRBJ2-1|NA
CAISGDFSSYNEQFF
TGTGCCATCAGTGGGGACTTCAGCTCCTACAATGAGCAGTTCTTC
>TRBD1|TRBV6-5|TRBJ2-7|NA
CASSRQGRSSYNEQYF
TGTGCCAGCAGTCGACAGGGTAGAAGCTCCTACAATGAGCAGTACTTC
>NA|TRBV6-1|TRBJ1-2|NA
CASRVSLDGYTF
TGTGCCAGCAGAGTGAGCCTAGATGGCTACACCTTC
>NA|TRBV15|TRBJ2-1|NA
CATSREPGRGNEQFF
TGTGCCACCAGCAGAGAACCGGGGAGGGGGAATGAGCAGTTCTTC
>NA|TRBV5-1|TRBJ2-7|NA
CANSSAYEQYF
TGCGCCAACAGCTCCGCCTACGAGCAGTACTTC
>TRBD1|TRBV20-1|TRBJ1-2|few
CSASFQGGNYGYTF
TGCAGTGCTAGTTTCCAGGGGGGCAACTATGGCTACACCTTC
>TRBD1|TRBV20-1|TRBJ1-5|NA
CSARAGQGAYQPQHF
TGCAGTGCTAGAGCCGGACAGGGGGCCTATCAGCCCCAGCATTTT
>NA|TRBV27|TRBJ2-1|NA
CASSLSIRVRARNNEQFF
TGTGCCAGCAGTTTATCGATACGGGTGCGGGCTAGAAACAATGAGCAGTTCTTC
>TRBD2|TRBV13|TRBJ2-4|NA
CASSFGLLRGEQYF
TGTGCCAGCAGCTTCGGACTACTCCGGGGGGAGCAGTACTTC
>TRBD1|TRBV14|TRBJ1-4|NA
CASSQYTGGGKLFF
TGTGCCAGCAGCCAATATACAGGGGGCGGAAAACTGTTTTTT
>TRBD1|TRBV28|TRBJ1-2|NA
CASSFPDRGCGYTF
TGTGCCAGCAGTTTCCCCGACAGGGGATGTGGCTACACCTTC
>TRBD1|TRBV12-3/TRBV12-4|TRBJ2-1|NA
CASSLVVGTGGIGNEQFF
TGTGCCAGCAGTTTAGTAGTGGGGACAGGGGGGATCGGCAATGAGCAGTTCTTC
>NA|TRBV6-1|TRBJ1-1|few
CANSITGNTEAFF
TGTGCCAACAGTATTACAGGGAACACTGAAGCTTTCTTT
>NA|TRBV24-1|TRBJ2-1|NA
CATSSSAYNEQFF
TGTGCCACCAGTAGTAGCGCCTACAATGAGCAGTTCTTC
>NA|TRBV7-2|TRBJ2-7|NA
CASSLGLRQTSGEQYF
TGTGCCAGCAGCTTAGGCCTACGACAGACCTCCGGCGAGCAGTACTTC
>NA|TRBV10-3|TRBJ1-1|few
CAIGGGENTEAFF
TGTGCCATCGGCGGAGGGGAGAACACTGAAGCTTTCTTT